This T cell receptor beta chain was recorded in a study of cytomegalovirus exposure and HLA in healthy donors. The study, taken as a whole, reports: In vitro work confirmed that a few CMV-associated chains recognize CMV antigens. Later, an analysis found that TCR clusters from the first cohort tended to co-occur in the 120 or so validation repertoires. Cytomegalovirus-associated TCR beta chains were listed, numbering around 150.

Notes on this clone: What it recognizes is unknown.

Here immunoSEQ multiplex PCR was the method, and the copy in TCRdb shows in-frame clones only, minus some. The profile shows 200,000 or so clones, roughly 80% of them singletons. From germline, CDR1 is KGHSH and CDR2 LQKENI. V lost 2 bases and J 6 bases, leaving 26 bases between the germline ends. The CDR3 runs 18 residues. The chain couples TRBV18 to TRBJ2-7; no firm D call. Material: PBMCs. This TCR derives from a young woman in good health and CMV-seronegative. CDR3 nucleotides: TGTGCCAGCTCACCATTTCGGTCCGAGCGACTGCCAAGAGGCGAGCAGTACTTC. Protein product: CASSPFRSERLPRGEQYF.